This T cell receptor (beta chain) was profiled in a study of T-cell reconstitution after alpha-beta-depleted transplantation in children. Worth noting for this clonotype: Its antigen is unidentified.

Findings and limits, study-wide: It was reported that alpha-beta T cells came from several hundred expanded graft clones (about two months after transplant). Most T-cell counts and diversity one year after the transplant came from T cells that were newly produced. For some patients, TCRbeta diversity was high at day 60 because of recipient T cells and thymic progenitors that survived.

Germline V gives CDR1 MNHEY, CDR2 SVGEGT. The CDR3 spans 12 residues. Trimming shortened V by 4 bases and J by 6 bases, and 9 bases separated the two germline ends. Unique molecular identifiers tagged the TCRbeta library. Using its own MiXCR run on the PCR reads, TCRdb lists one record per CDR3 protein. Here the sample spans approximately 800,000 distinct CDR3 sequences, around 15% being singletons. The sequences come from PBMCs, mostly from graft donor cells, collected 360 days after TCRalphabeta/CD19-depleted stem cell transplant. This TCR came from a male patient younger than 18 who had a stem cell transplant for acute lymphoblastic leukemia, so the T cells may come from the graft donor. This rearrangement joins TRBV6-2 or TRBV6-3 to TRBJ1-2; D unresolved. Here the CDR3 reads CASSFSRNGYTF. The DNA for the CDR3 is TGTGCCAGCAGTTTCTCAAGGAATGGCTACACCTTC.